These T cell receptor beta chains were read from a single sample in a study of T cells after yellow fever vaccination. Via MiXCR, TCRdb re-called the 5' RACE reads, giving one row per CDR3 protein. The data show 600,000 to 750,000 distinct CDR3 sequences, approximately 13% seen once. This specimen was PBMCs, taken on the day of the yellow fever booster vaccination. The receptors here all came from a man aged 30 to 45 who received the YFV17D yellow fever vaccine. CDR3s leave out the opening cysteine and the closing phenylalanine or tryptophan.

J,V,length,CDR3
TRBJ1-1,TRBV5-1,12,ASSSSRGNTEAF
TRBJ2-1,TRBV6-2/TRBV6-3,15,ASSSFLITGRANEQF
TRBJ2-3,TRBV28,13,ASSLSTLGVVTQY
TRBJ2-3,TRBV29-1,11,SVLFSGTDTQY
TRBJ2-1,TRBV20-1,9,SARLLHEQF
TRBJ2-1,TRBV21-1,12,ASSFRDWYSEQF
TRBJ2-5,TRBV3-1,10,ASSQVGTTQY
TRBJ1-1,TRBV30,11,AWKRQGKFEAF
TRBJ1-5,TRBV12-3/TRBV12-4,12,ASSSTPWGQPQH
TRBJ2-2,TRBV2,12,ASSRDTNTGELF
TRBJ2-6,TRBV5-1,14,ASSPGTASGANVLT
TRBJ1-4,TRBV12-3/TRBV12-4,14,ASSLRFGGALEKLF
TRBJ2-7,TRBV3-1,13,ASSPARGRSYEQY
TRBJ2-4,TRBV10-3,13,AISEWRAVKNIQY
TRBJ2-1,TRBV7-9,11,ASSLSYGNEQF
TRBJ2-2,TRBV5-5,13,ASRSGAGNTGELF
TRBJ1-5,TRBV6-1,13,ASRTGTRNNQPQH
TRBJ2-2,TRBV4-2,12,ASSQEKLTGELF
TRBJ2-1,TRBV6-1,12,ASNRDRVNNEQF
TRBJ1-4,TRBV18,13,ASSPSGGFKEKLF
TRBJ2-1,TRBV7-2,14,ASSYRLEMLYNEQF
TRBJ1-6,TRBV7-8,13,ASSVMQGVLQPLH
TRBJ1-2,TRBV19,10,ASSIASYGYT
TRBJ2-1,TRBV9,15,ASSVVPTGGPGGEQF
TRBJ2-7,TRBV3-1,12,ASRAGGEFYEQY
TRBJ2-5,TRBV10-3,11,ASQGGPQETQY
TRBJ2-3,TRBV30,13,AWSPLGGSRDTQY
TRBJ2-1,TRBV7-2,15,ASGRRGIATGYNEQF
TRBJ1-1,TRBV5-1,13,ASSIHSTGNTEAF
TRBJ2-1,TRBV6-1,13,ASSSTGGRFNEQF
TRBJ2-3,TRBV20-1,11,SASRSYTDTQY
TRBJ2-7,TRBV5-1,15,ASSYEPGFSSSYEQY
TRBJ1-1,TRBV6-5,15,ASSYQSPYQADTEAF
TRBJ2-1,TRBV21-1,15,ASSKVSRTTQNNEQF
TRBJ2-2,TRBV24-1,14,ATSDLGTTNTGELF
TRBJ2-6,TRBV9,13,ASSATGAGANVLT
TRBJ2-1,TRBV7-9,12,ASSPSGRSSEQF
TRBJ2-2,TRBV28,9,ASSFFGELF
TRBJ2-5,TRBV29-1,13,SVEELAGLQETQY
TRBJ2-1,TRBV19,13,ASSIGQGLYNEQF
TRBJ2-7,TRBV28,13,ASSPPTGGIYEQY
TRBJ1-1,TRBV15,13,ATSRARDYDTEAF
TRBJ2-1,TRBV5-1,12,ASSSQTGRDEQF
TRBJ1-1,TRBV7-9,11,ASSPSGAPEAF
TRBJ2-3,TRBV28,12,ASSLRDYTDTQY
TRBJ2-3,TRBV29-1,10,SSRERPDTQY
TRBJ2-7,TRBV14,14,ASSQDPGQGAWEQY
TRBJ2-1,TRBV11-2,16,ASTRGTSARTFIREQF
TRBJ1-1,TRBV27,13,ASLRVGGWDTEAF
TRBJ2-1,TRBV4-2,14,ASSQDPQSGAHEQF
TRBJ2-1,TRBV27,13,ASSLRLAGMNEQF
TRBJ2-5,TRBV30,12,AWDELAGGETQY
TRBJ2-2,TRBV20-1,15,CARETFFGSNTGELF
TRBJ2-7,TRBV7-9,14,ASSPGTSGPTYEQY
TRBJ2-3,TRBV12-3/TRBV12-4,14,ASSLTLAGSVYTQY
TRBJ1-1,TRBV10-3,12,AIRRDDGGTEAF
TRBJ2-3,TRBV6-5,14,ASSYSTGGSTDTQY
TRBJ2-7,TRBV10-3,13,AITHGLAGVYEQY